This entry concerns a single T cell receptor (beta chain). The sample has other DNA sequences that encode this CDR3 too. This specimen belongs to a study of control samples from healthy donors and cancer patients. Sequencing was performed with immunoSEQ multiplex PCR; in TCRdb, only in-frame clones are kept and a portion is missing. This repertoire shows 150,000 to 200,000 clones, around nine tenths found once; its top ten account for 1.7%. This CDR3 is built from 16 residues. The germline V and J ends were trimmed by 3 bases and 4 bases, with 13 bases remaining between them. Germline V CDR1 and CDR2: SGHTA, FQGTGA.

The TCR comes from a man younger than 30 in good health. V gene TRBV7-3 combines with J gene TRBJ2-6; D is perhaps TRBD2 (7 bases). Input material: blood. The CDR3 is CASSLAGAGGANVLTF. CDR3 nucleotides: TGTGCCAGCAGCTTGGCGGGGGCAGGGGGGGCCAACGTCCTGACTTTC.